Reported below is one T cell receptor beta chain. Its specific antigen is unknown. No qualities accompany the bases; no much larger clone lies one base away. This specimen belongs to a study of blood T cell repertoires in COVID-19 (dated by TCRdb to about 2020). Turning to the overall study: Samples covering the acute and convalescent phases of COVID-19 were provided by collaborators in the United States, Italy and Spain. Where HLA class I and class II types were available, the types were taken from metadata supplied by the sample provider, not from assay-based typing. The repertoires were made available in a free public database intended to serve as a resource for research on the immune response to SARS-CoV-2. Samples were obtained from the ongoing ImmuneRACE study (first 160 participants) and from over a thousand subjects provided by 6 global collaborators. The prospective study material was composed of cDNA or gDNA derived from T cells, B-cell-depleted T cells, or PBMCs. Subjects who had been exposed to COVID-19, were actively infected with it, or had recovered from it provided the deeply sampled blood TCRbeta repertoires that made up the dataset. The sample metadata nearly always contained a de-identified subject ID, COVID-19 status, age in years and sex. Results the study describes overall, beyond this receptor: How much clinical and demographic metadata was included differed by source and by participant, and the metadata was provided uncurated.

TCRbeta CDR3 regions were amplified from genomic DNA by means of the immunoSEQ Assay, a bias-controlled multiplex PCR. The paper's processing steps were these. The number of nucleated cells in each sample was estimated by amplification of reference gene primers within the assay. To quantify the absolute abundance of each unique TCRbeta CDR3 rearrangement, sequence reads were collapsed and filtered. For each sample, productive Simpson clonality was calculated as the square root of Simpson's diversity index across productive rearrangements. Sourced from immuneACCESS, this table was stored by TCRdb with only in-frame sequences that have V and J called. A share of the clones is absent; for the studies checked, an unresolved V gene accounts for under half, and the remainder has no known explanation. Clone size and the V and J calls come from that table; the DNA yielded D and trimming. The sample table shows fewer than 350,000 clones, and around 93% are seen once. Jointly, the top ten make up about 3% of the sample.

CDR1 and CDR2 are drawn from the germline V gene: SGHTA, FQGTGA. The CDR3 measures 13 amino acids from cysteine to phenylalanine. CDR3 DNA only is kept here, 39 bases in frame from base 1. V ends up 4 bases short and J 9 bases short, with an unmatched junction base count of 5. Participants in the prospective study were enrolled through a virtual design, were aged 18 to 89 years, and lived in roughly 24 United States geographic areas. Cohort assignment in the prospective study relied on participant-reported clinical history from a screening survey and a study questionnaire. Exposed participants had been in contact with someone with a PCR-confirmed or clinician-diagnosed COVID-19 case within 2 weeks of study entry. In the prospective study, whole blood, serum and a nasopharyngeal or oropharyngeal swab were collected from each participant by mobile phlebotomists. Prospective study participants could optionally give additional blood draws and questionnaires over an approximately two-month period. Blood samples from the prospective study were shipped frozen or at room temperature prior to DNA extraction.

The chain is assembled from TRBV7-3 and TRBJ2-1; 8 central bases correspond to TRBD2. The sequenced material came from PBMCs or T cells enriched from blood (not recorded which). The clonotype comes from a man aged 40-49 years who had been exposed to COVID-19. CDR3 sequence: CASSWREAGEQFF. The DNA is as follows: TGTGCCAGCAGCTGGCGGGAGGCGGGTGAGCAGTTCTTC.